What follows describes a single TCR beta chain. Germline V gene data show CDR1 as SGHAT and CDR2 as FQNNGV. This CDR3 has 15 residues. Trimming shortened V by 7 bases and J by 5 bases, and 17 bases separated the two germline ends. Profiled with immunoSEQ multiplex PCR; TCRdb holds only in-frame clones, not every one. The table lists 100,000 or so clones, 85% to 90% of them singletons, with under 1.5% in the top ten. These data originate in a study of T cell responses to AZD1222 COVID-19 vaccine. Sequences were derived from peripheral blood, sampled on day 0 of AZD1222 vaccination. The chain couples TRBV11-2 to TRBJ1-4; D remains unclear. The clonotype was recovered from an adult in good health. The CDR3 bases are TGTGCCAGCACCTCGGGTGGGGTAGGAAATGAAAAACTGTTTTTT. It translates to CASTSGGVGNEKLFF.